This passage covers 11 T cell receptor beta chains from one sample sequenced in a study of T-cell memory formation after mild COVID-19 (dated by TCRdb to the early 2020s). The method behind the library was 5' RACE. Sequencing used an Illumina NovaSeq 6000. In TCRdb, the public reads were trimmed at Q25 with fastp and aligned with MiXCR, with productive beta chains retained. When rows share a CDR3 protein, they turn into one entry using the most common DNA and genes. In this sample the table shows a few hundred thousand distinct CDR3 sequences, roughly 24% of which occur a single time. Together, the top ten hold 8.5% to 9% of the sample. Source material: PBMCs or a T cell subset sorted from them (not recorded which). The receptors were sampled from an adult woman who had mild COVID-19 (a few samples of this study predate the infection). The sample titles of this study are shuffled in the database, so cell type and time point are left out; the donor was told from shared clones.

J is TRBJ1-1 and V is TRBV3-1, with 10 positions matching TRBD1. After removal of 4 bases from V and 10 bases from J, the junction contained 3 bases not matched to a gene. Germline V gene sequence: CDR1 LGHDT, CDR2 YNNKEL (reference sequence). This CDR3 has 12 amino acids. The CDR3 here is CASSPGQGRAFF. CDR3 coding DNA: TGTGCCAGCAGCCCGGGACAGGGGAGAGCTTTCTTT.

This clonotype appeared a few times. The rearrangement links TRBV5-1 to TRBJ1-1, with 7 bases aligning to TRBD1. The CDR3 has 15 residues. The V gene end was trimmed by 4 bases and the J gene end by 1 base; junction bases not matched to a gene: 7. In germline, CDR1 is SGHRS, CDR2 YFSETQ. CDR3 sequence (DNA): TGCGCCAGCAGCCCGTCGACAGGGTGGAACACTGAAGCTTTCTTT. Translation gives CASSPSTGWNTEAFF.

This chain uses TRBV6-1 with TRBJ1-3; TRBD1 is a possible D gene (6 bases). The CDR3 consists of 15 residues. Germline CDR1 reads MNHNS; CDR2 reads SASEGT. V gave up 5 bases and J gave up 2 bases, with 13 bases separating them. CDR3 sequence: CASSSQTGTGNTIYF. The CDR3 DNA reads as TGTGCCAGCAGTTCACAAACAGGGACTGGAAACACCATATATTTT.

The V call is TRBV6-2 or TRBV6-3, the J call TRBJ2-2, with 11 bases identical to TRBD2. V shed 5 bases, J shed 7 bases, and the junction held 6 bases outside the gene matches. From germline, CDR1 is MNHEY and CDR2 SVGEGT. The CDR3 covers 15 residues. This CDR3 reads CASSPRTSGLGELFF. CDR3 bases: TGTGCCAGCAGTCCACGGACTAGCGGGCTCGGGGAGCTGTTTTTT.

V is TRBV29-1 and J is TRBJ2-1; 8 bases line up with TRBD1. The CDR3 consists of 14 residues. CDR1 is SQVTM and CDR2 is ANQGSEA in the germline V gene. V shed 4 bases, J shed 2 bases, and the junction held 4 bases outside the gene matches. CDR3 coding DNA: TGCAGCGTTGTCCCCAGGGGGCCCTACAATGAGCAGTTCTTC. As protein: CSVVPRGPYNEQFF.

The chain has TRBV4-1 and TRBJ1-1; D call uncertain. The germline gives CDR1 MGHRA, CDR2 YSYEKL. V was cut by 3 bases and J by 5 bases, with 7 bases left in between. This CDR3 is 12 amino acids long. The CDR3 nucleotides read TGCGCCAGCAGCCATTCCGGGACTGAAGCTTTCTTT. Its protein product is CASSHSGTEAFF.

The chain joins TRBV7-3 to TRBJ1-1; no clear D. The V gene's germline CDR1 is SGHTA and CDR2 FQGTGA. The CDR3 totals 14 residues. V lost 5 bases to trimming and J lost 6 bases, with 16 bases between them. CDR3 sequence (DNA): TGTGCCAGCAGCCCCGGTGGAGGCAGATCTGAAGCTTTCTTT. It translates to CASSPGGGRSEAFF.

The chain employs TRBV12-3 or TRBV12-4 and TRBJ1-2, with a possible D match to TRBD1 (6 bases). There are 12 residues in the CDR3. V was trimmed by 5 bases and J by 7 bases, leaving 11 bases between them. CDR3 sequence (DNA): TGTGCCAGCAGTACGTTACAGGGTGGCTACACCTTC. It translates to CASSTLQGGYTF.

This clonotype was picked up a small number of times. The chain links TRBV7-6 to TRBJ2-5; D ambiguous. With 3 bases removed from V and 5 bases from J, the gap between germline ends came to 10 bases. The CDR3 consists of 13 residues. In germline, CDR1 is SGHVS, CDR2 FNYEAQ. The CDR3 loop is CASSLLRKETQYF. Written as DNA, the CDR3 is TGTGCCAGCAGCTTGCTGAGGAAGGAGACCCAGTACTTC.

The chain uses TRBV18 and TRBJ2-3; tentatively, D is TRBD1 (6 bases). Germline V lookup: CDR1 KGHSH, CDR2 LQKENI. V was pared by 0 bases and J by 4 bases, with 8 bases between. CDR3 length: 14 amino acids. CDR3: CASSPPGGADTQYF. The CDR3 region has the DNA TGTGCCAGCTCACCACCAGGGGGTGCAGATACGCAGTATTTT.

CDR3 DNA: TGTGCCAGCTCACCACAGGGCGGCACCCAAGAGACCCAGTACTTC. Residues: CASSPQGGTQETQYF. The V call is TRBV18, the J call TRBJ2-5; D not certain. Trimming shortened V by 1 base and J by 1 base, and 10 bases separated the two germline ends. The CDR3 runs 15 residues. Germline V gene lookup returns CDR1 KGHSH and CDR2 LQKENI.